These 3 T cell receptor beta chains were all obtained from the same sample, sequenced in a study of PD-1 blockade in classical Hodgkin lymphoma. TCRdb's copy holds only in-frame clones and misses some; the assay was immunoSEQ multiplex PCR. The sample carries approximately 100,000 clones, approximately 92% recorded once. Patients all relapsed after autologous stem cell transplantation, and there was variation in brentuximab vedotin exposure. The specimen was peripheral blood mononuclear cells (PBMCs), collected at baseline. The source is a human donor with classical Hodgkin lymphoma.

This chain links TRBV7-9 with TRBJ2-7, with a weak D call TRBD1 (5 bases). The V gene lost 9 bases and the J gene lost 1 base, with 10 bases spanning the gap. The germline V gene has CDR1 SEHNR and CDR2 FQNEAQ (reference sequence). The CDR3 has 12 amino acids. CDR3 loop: CASSQGSYEQYF. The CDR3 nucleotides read TGTGCCAGTTCTCAGGGATCCTACGAGCAGTACTTC.

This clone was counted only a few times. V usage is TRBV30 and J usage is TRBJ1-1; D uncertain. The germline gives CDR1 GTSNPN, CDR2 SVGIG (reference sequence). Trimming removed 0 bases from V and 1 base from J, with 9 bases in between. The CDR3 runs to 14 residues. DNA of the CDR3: TGTGCCTGGAGTGTACTTAGCGCGAACACTGAAGCTTTCTTT. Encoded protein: CAWSVLSANTEAFF.

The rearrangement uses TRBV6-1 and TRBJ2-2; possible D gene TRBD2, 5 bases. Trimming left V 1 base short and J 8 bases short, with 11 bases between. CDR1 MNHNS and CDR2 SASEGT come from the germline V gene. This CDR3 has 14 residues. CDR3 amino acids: CASSEGTWEGELFF. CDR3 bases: TGTGCCAGCAGTGAAGGGACTTGGGAGGGGGAGCTGTTTTTT.